The 21 T cell receptor beta chains reported below all come from one sample, sequenced in a study of vaccination effects on CD4 cells after COVID-19. Their cognate antigens are unknown. Here immunoSEQ multiplex PCR was the method, and the copy in TCRdb shows in-frame clones only, minus some. Among tens of thousands of clones, roughly 66% were seen once, and the ten largest hold 30% to 40%. Prior to sequencing, the ViraFEST assay stimulated PBMC with viral peptide pools, which expanded the antigen-specific CD4+ T cells. At the end of around 11 days of culture, CD4+ T cells were isolated. A PCR test confirmed that the person had SARS-CoV-2 infection between March and December 2020. The material was CD4+ T cells from PBMCs cultured with a peptide pool, obtained before COVID-19 vaccination. The source is a human donor who had a prior SARS-CoV-2 infection.

The chain carries TRBV4-3 and TRBJ2-3, with 11 bases lining up with TRBD2. The germline V gene has CDR1 LGHNA and CDR2 YSLEER. The CDR3 is 19 amino acids. The trim removed 0 bases at V and 4 bases at J, leaving 12 bases unmatched. This chain's CDR3 is CASSQDPPLGSGRADTQYF. In DNA form, the CDR3 reads TGCGCCAGCAGCCAAGATCCACCGCTGGGTAGCGGGAGGGCAGATACGCAGTATTTT.

This clone is a singleton in its sample. The chain is built from TRBV7-9 and TRBJ1-1; 8 nucleotides agree with TRBD1. The CDR3 is made up of 14 amino acids. The trim removed 4 bases at V and 0 bases at J, leaving 1 base unmatched. Germline-derived CDR1 and CDR2 are SEHNR and FQNEAQ (reference sequence). DNA of the CDR3: TGTGCCAGCAGCTGGACAGGGCTGAACACTGAAGCTTTCTTT. It translates to CASSWTGLNTEAFF. Full variable domain (rest looked up from reference TRBV7-9 and TRBJ1-1): DTGVSQNPRHKITKRGQNVTFRCDPISEHNRLYWYRQTLGQGPEFLTYFQNEAQLEKSRLLSDRFSAERPKGSFSTLEIQRTEQGDSAMYLCASSWTGLNTEAFFGQGTRLTVV.

J is TRBJ2-5 and V is TRBV6-5; D unclear. Trimming left V 8 bases short and J 5 bases short, with 12 bases between. CDR1 and CDR2 (germline): MNHEY, SVGAGI. The CDR3 has 12 amino acids. The CDR3: CASSADWETQYF. The CDR3, as DNA: TGTGCCAGCTCCGCGGATTGGGAGACCCAGTACTTC.

Only a few counts were recorded for this clone. This sequence joins TRBV3-1 (or the pseudogene TRBV3-2) and TRBJ2-7, with D uncertain. Trimming cost V 3 bases and J 4 bases, with 4 bases left between them. The germline gives CDR1 LGHDT, CDR2 YNNKEL (reference sequence). CDR3 size: 11 residues. For the CDR3, the DNA is TGTGCCAGCAGCCAGTTTTACGAGCAGTACTTC. This encodes CASSQFYEQYF.

Only a few counts were recorded for this clone. The chain employs TRBV5-1 and TRBJ1-2; 11 bases are shared with TRBD1. V shed 4 bases, J shed 8 bases, and the junction held 7 bases outside the gene matches. Germline assignment: CDR1 SGHRS and CDR2 YFSETQ. CDR3 length: 14 residues. The CDR3 nucleotides read TGCGCCAGCAGCATTCAGGGACAGGGGGAAGGCTACACCTTC. Translated: CASSIQGQGEGYTF.

The CDR3 loop is CASSLTVEDYGYTF. In DNA form, the CDR3 reads TGCGCCAGCAGCTTGACGGTGGAGGACTATGGCTACACCTTC. J is TRBJ1-2 and V is TRBV5-1; D remains ambiguous. Trimming pared 1 base from V and 3 bases from J, leaving 10 bases between. CDR1 is SGHRS and CDR2 is YFSETQ in the germline V gene. The CDR3 has 14 residues.

The J gene is TRBJ2-2, the V gene TRBV24-1; maybe TRBD2 (6 bases). The CDR3 length is 18 residues. Germline loops: CDR1 KGHDR, CDR2 SFDVKD. The ends were cut back, 1 base at V and 6 bases at J, with 20 bases in the middle. CDR3 sequence: CATSDFEGRSGGAGELFF. The CDR3 coding sequence is TGTGCCACCAGTGATTTTGAGGGAAGGAGCGGCGGGGCCGGGGAGCTGTTTTTT.

The chain recombines TRBV5-4 with TRBJ1-6, with D perhaps TRBD1 (6 bases). From germline, CDR1 is SGHNT and CDR2 YYREEE (reference sequence). The V end was cut by 5 bases, the J end by 14 bases, with 20 bases between. CDR3 length: 14 residues. The CDR3 region has the DNA TGTGCCAGCAGACAGGGTTTTTCATCATCCACCCTCCACTTT. The encoded protein is CASRQGFSSSTLHF.

This clone was observed a handful of times. V is TRBV13 and J is TRBJ2-3, with D possibly TRBD2 on 6 matching bases. This CDR3 contains 15 residues. Trimming took 0 bases from V and 0 from J, leaving 7 bases between them. From germline, CDR1 is PRHDT and CDR2 FYEKMQ (reference sequence). Here the CDR3 reads CASSLGGGSTDTQYF. The CDR3 DNA is TGTGCCAGCAGCTTAGGTGGGGGGAGCACAGATACGCAGTATTTT.

The chain carries TRBV7-2 and TRBJ2-4, with D maybe TRBD1 (6 bases). Germline values: CDR1 SGHTA, CDR2 FQGNSA. This CDR3 region has 17 residues. V lost 5 bases, J lost 5 bases, and 22 bases lay in between. The CDR3 is CASSLPLYGTPENIQYF. The CDR3, as DNA: TGTGCCAGCAGCCTCCCCCTTTACGGGACACCGGAAAACATTCAGTACTTC.

The chain uses TRBV9 and TRBJ2-2; D tentatively reads TRBD1 or TRBD2 (6 bases each). Looked up from germline, CDR1 is SGDLS and CDR2 is YYNGEE. The CDR3 is made up of 16 amino acids. V was clipped by 0 bases and J by 4 bases, with 13 bases between them. CDR3: CASSVALQGGTGELFF. In DNA, the CDR3 is TGTGCCAGCAGCGTAGCATTACAGGGAGGCACCGGGGAGCTGTTTTTT.

V gene TRBV11-2 combines with J gene TRBJ2-7, with D possibly being TRBD2 (5 bases). The germline V gene encodes CDR1 SGHAT and CDR2 FQNNGV. The CDR3 runs to 15 residues. V was trimmed by 1 base and J by 4 bases, leaving 14 bases between them. The CDR3 spells CASSLGGPSYYEQYF. In nucleotides, the CDR3 is TGTGCCAGCAGCTTAGGCGGGCCAAGTTATTACGAGCAGTACTTC.

This rearrangement joins TRBV6-5 to TRBJ1-2; D gene ambiguous. The CDR3 spans 14 residues. The germline CDR1 and CDR2 sequences are MNHEY and SVGAGI. Trimming stripped 8 bases from V and 4 bases from J, with 17 bases between. The CDR3 is CASAQPGRSYGYTF. For the CDR3, the DNA is TGTGCCAGCGCCCAGCCCGGCAGGAGCTATGGCTACACCTTC.

The chain joins TRBV11-3 to TRBJ2-5; 8 bases map to TRBD1. Germline V CDR1 and CDR2: SGHNT, YENEEA. This CDR3 has 14 amino acids. The J segment lost 4 bases and the V segment lost 5 bases, leaving 6 bases of the junction unmatched. DNA for the CDR3: TGTGCCAGCAGCCTACAGGGACAGGTAGAGACCCAGTACTTC. This encodes CASSLQGQVETQYF.

This chain links TRBV6-2 or TRBV6-3 with TRBJ1-6; 9 nucleotides align to TRBD1. The CDR3 covers 16 residues. The V segment lost 6 bases and the J segment 2 bases; nucleotides outside the gene matches: 5. Germline V CDR1 and CDR2: MNHEY, SVGEGT. For the CDR3, the DNA is TGTGCCAGCAGCGACAGGGGGGCGGCCTATAATTCACCCCTCCACTTT. It translates to CASSDRGAAYNSPLHF.

The chain employs TRBV4-3 and TRBJ2-1, with 8 bases matching TRBD2. The CDR3 is 20 amino acids. Germline loops: CDR1 LGHNA, CDR2 YSLEER. V lost 1 base and J lost 9; bases outside the gene matches: 23. This CDR3 reads CASSQVPGRLSGLVKVEQFF. The CDR3 nucleotides read TGCGCCAGCAGCCAAGTCCCAGGGAGGCTTTCGGGACTAGTCAAGGTTGAGCAGTTCTTC.

CDR3 in amino acids: CASSQDLSGRTSEQYF. The DNA for the CDR3 is TGTGCCAGCAGCCAAGACTTGAGCGGGAGGACCTCCGAGCAGTACTTC. The genes are TRBV4-2 and TRBJ2-7, with TRBD2 identical over 9 bases. The germline V gene has CDR1 LGHNA and CDR2 YNFKEQ. This CDR3 comprises 16 residues. After removal of 0 bases from V and 6 bases from J, the junction contained 9 bases not matched to a gene.

The chain employs TRBV6-2 or TRBV6-3 and TRBJ2-1; 7 positions match TRBD1. The CDR3 loop spans 17 amino acids. Per germline, CDR1 MNHEY and CDR2 SVGEGT. Trimming took 4 bases from V and 1 from J; bases not matched to a gene: 10. The CDR3 DNA is TGTGCCAGCAGTTCTTATGGACAGGTTCTATCCTACAATGAGCAGTTCTTC. It is translated as CASSSYGQVLSYNEQFF.

V is TRBV5-1 and J is TRBJ1-2; 7 positions agree with TRBD1. With V trimmed by 2 bases and J by 4 bases, 5 bases remained unmatched. Germline V gene sequence: CDR1 SGHRS, CDR2 YFSETQ. CDR3 length: 14 residues. Here the CDR3 reads CASSLQGIGYGYTF. The CDR3 DNA sequence: TGCGCCAGCAGCTTACAGGGGATCGGCTATGGCTACACCTTC.

V is TRBV2 and J is TRBJ2-3; 7 positions agree with TRBD2. The CDR3 extends over 17 amino acids. The J segment lost 0 bases and the V segment lost 7 bases, leaving 13 bases of the junction unmatched. Germline loops: CDR1 SNHLY, CDR2 FYNNEI. The CDR3 spells CASTYLPGLTSTDTQYF. The DNA for the CDR3 is TGTGCCAGCACTTACCTACCGGGACTAACTAGCACAGATACGCAGTATTTT.

This chain joins TRBV7-9 and TRBJ2-6, with a possible D match to TRBD1 (6 bases). V gave up 5 bases and J gave up 0 bases, with 11 bases separating them. The germline gives CDR1 SEHNR, CDR2 FQNEAQ (reference sequence). This CDR3 spans 16 amino acids. Here the CDR3 reads CASSPVRGSGANVLTF. In DNA form, the CDR3 reads TGTGCCAGCAGCCCAGTCAGGGGCTCTGGGGCCAACGTCCTGACTTTC. Using reference TRBV7-9 and TRBJ2-6 for the parts outside the CDR3, the full variable domain is DTGVSQNPRHKITKRGQNVTFRCDPISEHNRLYWYRQTLGQGPEFLTYFQNEAQLEKSRLLSDRFSAERPKGSFSTLEIQRTEQGDSAMYLCASSPVRGSGANVLTFGAGSRLTVL.